This T cell receptor (beta chain) was captured in a study of T cells in Graves' hyperthyroidism and ophthalmopathy (dated by TCRdb to between 2018 and 2020). Background for the entire study: Peripheral blood samples were taken at initial diagnosis, before any treatment was given. To identify TCR V-J signatures that set the groups apart, the researchers used a discovery cohort of roughly 100 patients, made up of around 42 with Graves' ophthalmopathy and about 60 with stable Graves' hyperthyroidism. Prospective prediction of ophthalmopathy was tested in an independent validation cohort of 18 to 20 hyperthyroidism patients and 17 patients who later progressed to ophthalmopathy. The 100 or so discovery patients were randomly split 7:3 into training and test sets. Thyroid tissue and blood T-cell repertoires from six Graves' hyperthyroidism patients were also compared in the study. Following sampling, methimazole starting at 30 mg daily was given to hyperthyroidism patients, and high-dose intravenous methylprednisolone was given to ophthalmopathy patients. The paper reports TCR Vbeta CDR3 sequencing of some 140 peripheral blood samples: around 45 ophthalmopathy, about 75 hyperthyroidism and around 17 progressor patients. General study outcomes and caveats: Ophthalmopathy was separated from stable hyperthyroidism by a 13 V-J signature model, with approximately 89% sensitivity and approximately 81% specificity obtained in cross-validation and 80%/75% obtained in testing. Most expanded thyroid clonotypes (frequency above 0.001) were also detected in blood, a finding suggesting that blood repertoires may reflect thyroid immune responses. Sample size was not statistically predetermined, and investigators were not blinded to group allocation. In validation, the model predicted progression to ophthalmopathy a median of roughly 6.1 months before onset, with 70% to 71% sensitivity and just under 75% specificity.

This clonotype was observed a few times. Its binding antigen is unknown. No base quality values were provided; no much bigger clone lies one nucleotide off. The TCR beta CDR3 regions were amplified from the RNA transcripts. The first round of RT-PCR for the TCR CDR3 was performed with the HTBI primer set and the Qiagen OneStep RT-PCR kit. A second multiplex PCR round built the libraries, followed by size selection and purification. Sequencing of the libraries was done on an Illumina HiSeq2000 using paired-end 100 bp reads. Per the authors' processing: Raw data were processed with SOAPnuke, discarding reads with adapters, uncalled bases, mean Phred below 15, or no exact constant-primer or identifier match. COPE v1.2.5 was used to merge high-quality paired reads, and clonotypes were defined as unique nucleotide sequences. MiTCR v1.1 was used to align the clonotypes against IMGT TRBV, TRBD and TRBJ reference segments. Analysis was restricted to V-J combinations with a frequency above 0.0001, which covered about 99% of repertoires. A TCS score was defined as the ratio of F50 (clonal expansion) to E x V (chaos), with BLOSUM62-based TCRdist applied between CDR3 peptides within each V-J. Welch's t-statistics and random forest reduced around 510 V-J features to some 14, which were used in a naive Bayes classifier (R e1071). TCRdb ran its own pipeline on the public reads, namely fastp trimming at Q25 and MiXCR clone calling, and kept in-frame beta chains. Each entry merges the rows of one CDR3 protein and shows their most common DNA and genes. TCRdb's processing, not the authors' own work, is the source of the V and J calls. The sample data list about 640,000 distinct CDR3 sequences, and approximately 14% of these were observed just once. Together, the top ten hold about an eighth of the sample.

In the ophthalmopathy patients, disease was moderately to severely active, with a Clinical Activity Score of 3 or more, a NOSPECS grade of 4 or more, and a duration of less than 3 months. Exclusion was applied to patients with uncontrolled infections, other autoimmune diseases, pregnancy or lactation. Diagnoses were based on clinical symptoms, serum thyroxine and TRAb, thyroid ultrasound and orbital computed tomography. PBMCs were separated from roughly 9.6 ml of fresh peripheral blood using Ficoll-Paque density gradient centrifugation. Total RNA was extracted with Trizol reagent, and quality was checked on an Agilent 2100 Bioanalyzer. V was cut back by 7 bases and J by 5 bases, leaving a gap of 16 bases between them. CDR1 MDHEN and CDR2 SYDVKM are derived from the germline V gene. Counted from cysteine to phenylalanine, this CDR3 has 14 amino acids. The only DNA kept is the CDR3, 42 bases in frame from the first base.

The sample taken for sequencing was blood. The sequence came from a woman in her 50s with Graves' ophthalmopathy. The chain joins TRBV28 to TRBJ2-3, with the D segment identity uncertain. CDR3 sequence: CASTVPERLDTQYF. In nucleotides, the sequence is TGTGCCAGCACCGTGCCCGAGAGGTTAGATACGCAGTATTTT.